This section outlines one TCR beta chain sequence together with its context. Its antigen remains unknown. The V and J ends lost 3 bases and 5 bases respectively, with 13 bases between them. The CDR3 totals 14 residues. The V gene's germline CDR1 is KGHSH and CDR2 LQKENI. This entry comes from a study of cytomegalovirus exposure and HLA in healthy donors. Study-wide findings and caveats: There were some public TCRs occurring in many donors, but most TCR sequences were rare.

Libraries were prepared by immunoSEQ multiplex PCR; TCRdb keeps only in-frame clonotypes and omits some of them. The profile shows approximately 190,000 clones, about 80% of them singletons. Sequenced input: PBMCs. The origin of this receptor is a man aged 18 to 29 in good health and CMV-seropositive. The chain employs TRBV18 and TRBJ1-1; D unresolved. The CDR3 loop is CASSPSGRRTEAFF. In nucleotides, the CDR3 is TGTGCCAGCTCACCTTCGGGGAGGAGGACTGAAGCTTTCTTT.